The rows below give T cell receptor beta chains drawn from one sample of a study of T-cell memory formation after mild COVID-19. MiXCR, applied by TCRdb to the 5' RACE reads, yields one record per CDR3 protein. The sample lists 150,000 to 200,000 distinct CDR3 sequences, 15% to 20% occurring once. The specimen was PBMCs or a T cell subset sorted from them (not recorded which). These receptors all stem from an adult woman who had mild COVID-19 (a few samples of this study predate the infection). Cell type and time point are not known. Each CDR3 is given with its conserved first and last residue. D genes are given only for firm matches. A row's size may be missing; if present it is once, few, many or a size class.

cdr3_nt: TGCGCCAGCAGCCCCGCCGGGCAGGGGGCGAGAGATACGCAGTATTTT
cdr3_aa: CASSPAGQGARDTQYF
j_call: TRBJ2-3
d_call: TRBD1
v_call: TRBV5-1
clone_size: NA

cdr3_nt: TGTGCCAGCAGTGAAAAGAGGGGGGACGAGCAGTACTTC
cdr3_aa: CASSEKRGDEQYF
j_call: TRBJ2-7
d_call: NA
v_call: TRBV6-1
clone_size: few

cdr3_nt: TGTGCCACCGAGTCCGGGCGGGTCCGCGCGAACACCGGGGAGCTGTTTTTT
cdr3_aa: CATESGRVRANTGELFF
j_call: TRBJ2-2
d_call: NA
v_call: TRBV12-3/TRBV12-4
clone_size: NA

cdr3_nt: TGTGCCAGCAGTCCGAGGGGAATGAACACTGAAGCTTTCTTT
cdr3_aa: CASSPRGMNTEAFF
j_call: TRBJ1-1
d_call: NA
v_call: TRBV12-3/TRBV12-4
clone_size: few

cdr3_nt: TGTGCCAGCAGCTTGGGGCCGACAGGCGTGAGCAATCAGCCCCAGCATTTT
cdr3_aa: CASSLGPTGVSNQPQHF
j_call: TRBJ1-5
d_call: NA
v_call: TRBV7-9
clone_size: few

cdr3_nt: TGTGCCAGCAGAGTGGGGGCGCAAACAGATACGCAGTATTTT
cdr3_aa: CASRVGAQTDTQYF
j_call: TRBJ2-3
d_call: NA
v_call: TRBV12-3/TRBV12-4
clone_size: NA

cdr3_nt: TGTGCCAGCAGCTTAGGGTCCGGGCTAGCGGATATCCCCACAGATACGCAGTATTTT
cdr3_aa: CASSLGSGLADIPTDTQYF
j_call: TRBJ2-3
d_call: TRBD2
v_call: TRBV7-2
clone_size: NA

cdr3_nt: TGTGCCAGCAGTTTGAGCGGGAGTAGCAATCAGCCCCAGCATTTT
cdr3_aa: CASSLSGSSNQPQHF
j_call: TRBJ1-5
d_call: NA
v_call: TRBV12-3/TRBV12-4
clone_size: many

cdr3_nt: TGCGCCAGCAGCCTTGTAATGGGGAGAAATAGCGGAGGGACCCAGTACTTC
cdr3_aa: CASSLVMGRNSGGTQYF
j_call: TRBJ2-5
d_call: NA
v_call: TRBV5-1
clone_size: few

cdr3_nt: TGTGCCAGCAGGCCAACAGGGGGTCGACCCACAGATACGCAGTATTTT
cdr3_aa: CASRPTGGRPTDTQYF
j_call: TRBJ2-3
d_call: TRBD1
v_call: TRBV12-3/TRBV12-4
clone_size: many

cdr3_nt: TGCGCCAGCAGCCTGGGACAGGGGAGATCAGCTTTCTTT
cdr3_aa: CASSLGQGRSAFF
j_call: TRBJ1-1
d_call: TRBD1
v_call: TRBV4-1
clone_size: few

cdr3_nt: TGTGCCAGCAGGTCGCTTACAGATACGCAGTATTTT
cdr3_aa: CASRSLTDTQYF
j_call: TRBJ2-3
d_call: NA
v_call: TRBV2
clone_size: many

cdr3_nt: TGTGCCAGTAGTATAGCGGCCCTTAGAGGCAATGAGCAGTTCTTC
cdr3_aa: CASSIAALRGNEQFF
j_call: TRBJ2-1
d_call: NA
v_call: TRBV19
clone_size: NA

cdr3_nt: TGTGCCAGCAGTTACTTCGCGAGGGGGCACGATAGCAATCAGCCCCAGCATTTT
cdr3_aa: CASSYFARGHDSNQPQHF
j_call: TRBJ1-5
d_call: TRBD1
v_call: TRBV6-2/TRBV6-3
clone_size: NA

cdr3_nt: TGTGCCAGCACCCACATGGGACAGCACAGTTCACCCCTCCACTTT
cdr3_aa: CASTHMGQHSSPLHF
j_call: TRBJ1-6
d_call: TRBD1
v_call: TRBV12-3/TRBV12-4
clone_size: many

cdr3_nt: TGTGCCAGCAGAGTCCCGGGAACCTGGCCTTACGAGCAGTACTTC
cdr3_aa: CASRVPGTWPYEQYF
j_call: TRBJ2-7
d_call: NA
v_call: TRBV28
clone_size: NA

cdr3_nt: TGCGCCAGCAGTCGAGGACAGGGGGTACAAAATTCACCCCTCCACTTT
cdr3_aa: CASSRGQGVQNSPLHF
j_call: TRBJ1-6
d_call: TRBD1
v_call: TRBV5-1
clone_size: NA